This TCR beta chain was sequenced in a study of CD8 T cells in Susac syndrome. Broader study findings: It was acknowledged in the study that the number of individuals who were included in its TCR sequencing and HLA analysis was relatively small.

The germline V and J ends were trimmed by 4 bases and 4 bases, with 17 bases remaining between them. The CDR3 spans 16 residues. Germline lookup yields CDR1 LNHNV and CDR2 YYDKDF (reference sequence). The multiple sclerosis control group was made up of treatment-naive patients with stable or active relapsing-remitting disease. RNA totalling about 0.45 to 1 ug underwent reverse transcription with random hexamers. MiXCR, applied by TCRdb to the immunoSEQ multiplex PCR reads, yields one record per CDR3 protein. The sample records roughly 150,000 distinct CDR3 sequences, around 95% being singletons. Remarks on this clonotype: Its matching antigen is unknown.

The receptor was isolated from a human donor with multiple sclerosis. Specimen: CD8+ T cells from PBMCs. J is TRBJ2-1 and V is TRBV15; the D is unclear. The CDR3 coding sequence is TGTGCCACCAGCACCTGGCCACGGTCTTATTACAATGAGCAGTTCTTC. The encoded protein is CATSTWPRSYYNEQFF.